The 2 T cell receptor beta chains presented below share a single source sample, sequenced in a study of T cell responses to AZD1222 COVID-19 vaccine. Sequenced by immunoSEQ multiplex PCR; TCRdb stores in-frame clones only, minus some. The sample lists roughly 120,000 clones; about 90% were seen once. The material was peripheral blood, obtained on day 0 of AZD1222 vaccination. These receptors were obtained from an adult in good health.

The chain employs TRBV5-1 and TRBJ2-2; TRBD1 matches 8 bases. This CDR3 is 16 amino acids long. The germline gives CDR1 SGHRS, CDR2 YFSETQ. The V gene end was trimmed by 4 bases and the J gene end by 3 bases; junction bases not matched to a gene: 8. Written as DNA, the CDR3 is TGCGCCAGCAGCCGCCTGGGACAGGTTGACACCGGGGAGCTGTTTTTT. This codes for CASSRLGQVDTGELFF.

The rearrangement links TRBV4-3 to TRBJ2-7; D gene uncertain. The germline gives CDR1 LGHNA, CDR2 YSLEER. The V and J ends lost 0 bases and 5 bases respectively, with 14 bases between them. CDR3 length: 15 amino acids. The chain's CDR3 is CASSQDFLSGNEQYF. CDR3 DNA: TGCGCCAGCAGCCAAGATTTTCTTTCTGGGAACGAGCAGTACTTC.